This T cell receptor (beta chain) derives from a study of cytomegalovirus exposure and HLA in healthy donors. This CDR3 is built from 13 residues. The V and J ends lost 0 bases and 5 bases respectively, with 6 bases between them. CDR1 SGHTA and CDR2 FQGNSA come from the germline V gene. Note on this clone: Its antigen is currently unknown. The identical CDR3 is also encoded by other nucleotide sequences in the sample.

PCR used 60 Vbeta primers and 13 Jbeta primers. Using immunoSEQ multiplex PCR, the repertoire was profiled, and TCRdb retains in-frame clones only, with some absent. The data show 210,000 or so clones, over 80% seen once. Findings of the study overall: Previously analyzed data showed that most TCR beta V segments were productive at a frequency of about 90% or about 30%.

The rearrangement links TRBV7-2 to TRBJ2-3; D is unresolved. The clonotype comes from a young man in good health and CMV-seronegative. The sequenced sample was PBMCs. The CDR3 DNA sequence: TGTGCCAGCAGCTTAGCACGGGTAGATACGCAGTATTTT. As protein: CASSLARVDTQYF.